The 25 T cell receptor beta chains below were found in one sample sequenced in a study of T-cell reconstitution after alpha-beta-depleted transplantation in children. The library targeted TCRbeta and was prepared with unique molecular identifiers. TCRdb re-derived calls from the PCR reads in MiXCR, one entry per CDR3 protein. The repertoire holds around 440,000 distinct CDR3 sequences, 15% to 20% seen once, with 25% to 35% in the top ten. The sequencing here drew on PBMCs, mostly from graft donor cells, taken 360 days after TCRalphabeta/CD19-depleted stem cell transplant. The receptors derive from a boy under two years old who had a stem cell transplant for Wiskott-Aldrich syndrome, so the T cells may come from the graft donor.

This clonotype was seen more than once but under ten times. The chain has TRBV28 and TRBJ2-7, with 8 bases aligning to TRBD1. CDR1 is MDHEN, CDR2 SYDVKM, per germline. V gave up 4 bases and J gave up 13 bases; unmatched junction bases: 3. The CDR3 is 10 amino acids. The CDR3 sequence is CASSSTGVYF. The CDR3 bases are TGTGCCAGCAGTTCGACAGGGGTATACTTC. The full variable domain, in which reference TRBV28 and TRBJ2-7 provide the parts outside the CDR3, is DVKVTQSSRYLVKRTGEKVFLECVQDMDHENMFWYRQDPGLGLRLIYFSYDVKMKEKGDIPEGYSVSREKKERFSLILESASTNQTSMYLCASSSTGVYFGPGTRLTVT.

This clonotype was picked up a small number of times. The chain couples TRBV12-3 or TRBV12-4 to TRBJ1-2, with 12 bases aligning to TRBD1. This CDR3 contains 14 residues. With 3 bases clipped from V and 7 bases from J, the junction kept 3 bases outside the gene matches. The chain's CDR3 is CASSFGTGGGGYTF. CDR3 bases: TGTGCCAGCAGTTTCGGGACAGGGGGCGGTGGCTACACCTTC.

The rearrangement uses TRBV12-3 or TRBV12-4 and TRBJ2-6; D gene ambiguous. V was trimmed by 5 bases and J by 1 base, leaving 15 bases between them. CDR3 length: 17 residues. This CDR3 reads CASSPWIPTSGANVLTF. For the CDR3, the DNA is TGTGCCAGCAGTCCCTGGATTCCCACGTCTGGGGCCAACGTCCTGACTTTC.

V usage is TRBV7-7 and J usage is TRBJ1-2; 8 bases map to TRBD1. CDR1 and CDR2 (germline): SSHAT, FNYEAQ (reference sequence). The CDR3 totals 17 residues. V was clipped by 4 bases and J by 1 base; unmatched bases: 11. CDR3: CASSWPHDRGLNYGYTF. The CDR3 nucleotides read TGTGCCAGCAGCTGGCCCCACGACAGGGGACTTAACTATGGCTACACCTTC.

This clonotype was counted a few times. The chain joins TRBV6-5 to TRBJ2-1; possible D gene TRBD2, 6 bases. V lost 4 bases, J lost 4 bases, and 17 bases lay in between. CDR1 is MNHEY and CDR2 is SVGAGI in the germline V gene. CDR3 size: 16 residues. The CDR3 DNA sequence: TGTGCCAGCAGTTCCAAAACTAGCTGGTATTACAATGAGCAGTTCTTC. This sequence encodes CASSSKTSWYYNEQFF.

This clonotype was detected a few times. This chain uses TRBV5-1 with TRBJ2-1, with D unresolved. With 0 bases removed from V and 9 bases from J, the gap between germline ends came to 4 bases. Germline assignment: CDR1 SGHRS and CDR2 YFSETQ. This CDR3 is built from 11 residues. CDR3 in amino acids: CASSLEGEQFF. CDR3 sequence (DNA): TGCGCCAGCAGCTTGGAGGGTGAGCAGTTCTTC.

This clonotype was observed at least ten times. The genes are TRBV10-3 and TRBJ2-2, with D unclear. CDR1 is ENHRY and CDR2 is SYGVKD in the germline V gene. The CDR3 sequence is 16 residues long. V dropped 0 bases and J dropped 0 bases, with 8 bases sitting between them. The CDR3 sequence: CAISESAYPNTGELFF. Here the CDR3 DNA reads TGTGCCATCAGTGAGTCTGCGTATCCGAACACCGGGGAGCTGTTTTTT.

The V gene is TRBV5-1, the J gene TRBJ2-2; the D is unclear. The germline CDR1 and CDR2 sequences are SGHRS and YFSETQ. CDR3 length: 19 amino acids. Between the trimmed V and J ends, which lost 1 base and 3 bases, there was a span of 22 bases. CDR3 amino acids: CASSLRPPRAPWDTGELFF. The CDR3 DNA reads as TGCGCCAGCAGCTTGAGGCCCCCCCGCGCTCCCTGGGACACCGGGGAGCTGTTTTTT. Supplemented by reference TRBV5-1 and TRBJ2-2, the full variable domain reads KAGVTQTPRYLIKTRGQQVTLSCSPISGHRSVSWYQQTPGQGLQFLFEYFSETQRNKGNFPGRFSGRQFSNSRSEMNVSTLELGDSALYLCASSLRPPRAPWDTGELFFGEGSRLTVL.

This clonotype was recorded at least ten times. The J gene is TRBJ1-1, the V gene TRBV19; D may be TRBD1 (5 bases). With 5 bases removed from V and 1 base from J, the gap between germline ends came to 20 bases. CDR1 and CDR2 (germline): LNHDA, SQIVND (reference sequence). The CDR3 runs to 17 residues. CDR3 DNA sequence: TGTGCCAGTAGTTCCCTACGGGGGGACCTAACGAACACTGAAGCTTTCTTT. Translated: CASSSLRGDLTNTEAFF.

This clonotype showed up many times. The chain joins TRBV7-9 to TRBJ1-3; tentative D call: TRBD1 (5 bases). The germline CDR1 and CDR2 sequences are SEHNR and FQNEAQ (reference sequence). The ends were cut back, 4 bases at V and 6 bases at J, with 13 bases in the middle. The CDR3 runs to 14 residues. CDR3 loop: CASSWGDGANTIYF. The CDR3 nucleotides are TGTGCCAGCAGCTGGGGGGACGGAGCAAACACCATATATTTT.

The chain recombines TRBV6-1 with TRBJ1-3, with no clear D. This CDR3 comprises 12 residues. Germline assignment: CDR1 MNHNS and CDR2 SASEGT. Trimming cost V 2 bases and J 4 bases, with 3 bases left between them. CDR3 nucleotide sequence: TGTGCCAGCAGTGAAAACGGAAACACCATATATTTT. Translation: CASSENGNTIYF.

The chain combines TRBV2 with TRBJ2-1, with TRBD2 matching 14 bases. CDR1 SNHLY and CDR2 FYNNEI come from the germline V gene. This CDR3 comprises 16 residues. Unmatched junction bases numbered 11, after V lost 7 bases and J lost 9 bases. The CDR3 region is CASTSGLAGGHGEQFF. The CDR3 region has the DNA TGTGCCAGCACTTCAGGACTAGCGGGAGGACATGGTGAGCAGTTCTTC. Filled out from reference TRBV2 and TRBJ2-1, the complete variable domain reads EPEVTQTPSHQVTQMGQEVILRCVPISNHLYFYWYRQILGQKVEFLVSFYNNEISEKSEIFDDQFSVERPDGSNFTLKIRSTKLEDSAMYFCASTSGLAGGHGEQFFGPGTRLTVL.

This clonotype was observed many times. CDR3 loop: CASSPGTVPLQETQYF. The CDR3 DNA follows: TGTGCCAGCAGCCCCGGGACAGTTCCACTCCAAGAGACCCAGTACTTC. This rearrangement joins TRBV3-1 to TRBJ2-5, with TRBD1 matching over 7 bases. CDR1 and CDR2 from the germline V gene are LGHDT and YNNKEL (reference sequence). V lost 4 bases to trimming and J lost 1 base; unmatched junction nucleotides: 9. This CDR3 spans 16 amino acids.

The rearrangement links TRBV7-2 to TRBJ2-5; D possibly matches TRBD1 or TRBD2 (5 bases each). This CDR3 has 16 amino acids. Per the germline V gene, CDR1 is SGHTA and CDR2 is FQGNSA. V was cut by 2 bases and J by 2 bases, with 15 bases left in between. The CDR3 DNA follows: TGTGCCAGCAGCTTATGGGGGAGAACTACACAAGAGACCCAGTACTTC. This gives the protein CASSLWGRTTQETQYF.

J is TRBJ2-7 and V is TRBV12-3 or TRBV12-4, with TRBD1 matching 10 bases. The CDR3 runs to 15 residues. After removal of 4 bases from V and 2 bases from J, the junction contained 5 bases not matched to a gene. The CDR3 coding sequence is TGTGCCAGCAGTTCCGACAGGGGGCCCCCCTACGAGCAGTACTTC. This codes for CASSSDRGPPYEQYF.

This clonotype was seen a few times. The J gene is TRBJ1-1, the V gene TRBV12-3 or TRBV12-4; 7 bases match TRBD1. The CDR3 runs 13 residues. V trimming: 6 bases; J trimming: 6 bases; junction bases outside the gene matches: 7. The CDR3 DNA is TGTGCCAGCAGGTTAACAGGGGAGGCTGAAGCTTTCTTT. Its protein is CASRLTGEAEAFF.

The chain joins TRBV9 to TRBJ1-6; the match to TRBD1 covers 8 bases. CDR3 length: 16 residues. Germline lookup yields CDR1 SGDLS and CDR2 YYNGEE. The trim removed 0 bases at V and 7 bases at J, leaving 6 bases unmatched. The CDR3 nucleotides are TGTGCCAGCAGCGTAGCTCTTCAGGGGGCGAATTCACCCCTCCACTTT. It encodes CASSVALQGANSPLHF.

This chain's CDR3 is CASSQVGTSGGARETQYF. CDR3 DNA sequence: TGTGCCAGCAGCCAAGTCGGGACTAGCGGGGGGGCCAGGGAGACCCAGTACTTC. The chain is built from TRBV3-1 and TRBJ2-5; 16 nucleotides align to TRBD2. Germline lookup yields CDR1 LGHDT and CDR2 YNNKEL (reference sequence). The CDR3 is made up of 18 amino acids. Trimming took 1 base from V and 5 from J; bases not matched to a gene: 7.

V and J are TRBV9 and TRBJ2-3, with D possibly matching TRBD2 (6 bases). The CDR3 spans 13 residues. Germline V gives CDR1 SGDLS, CDR2 YYNGEE. Trimming shortened V by 4 bases and J by 7 bases, and 13 bases separated the two germline ends. The CDR3 DNA follows: TGTGCCAGCAGCTCCCAGGGACTTAATACGCAGTATTTT. The encoded protein is CASSSQGLNTQYF.

In this sample, this clonotype turned up a few times. At one of its ends the junction is not consistent with the germline gene, which may arise from a read error. This sequence joins TRBV7-2 and TRBJ2-6; D tentatively fits TRBD1 or TRBD2 (5 bases each). The CDR3 has 15 residues. Germline loops: CDR1 SGHTA, CDR2 FQGNSA. The CDR3 is CASSSQGPGPNVLTF. Written as DNA, the CDR3 is TGTGCCAGCAGCTCCCAGGGACCTGGGCCCAACGTCCTGACTTTC.

V is TRBV12-3 or TRBV12-4 and J is TRBJ2-2; unclear D gene. The CDR3 length is 14 residues. Trimming shortened V by 2 bases and J by 1 base, and 5 bases separated the two germline ends. The chain's CDR3 is CASSLWENTGELFF. The DNA of the CDR3 is TGTGCCAGCAGTTTATGGGAGAACACCGGGGAGCTGTTTTTT.

The V and J genes are TRBV2 and TRBJ2-7, with 11 bases lining up with TRBD1. This CDR3 region has 15 residues. With 6 bases clipped from V and 2 bases from J, the junction kept 6 bases outside the gene matches. Germline V gene sequence: CDR1 SNHLY, CDR2 FYNNEI. CDR3 nucleotides: TGTGCCAGCAGCGCCCCGGGACAGGGGGCCTACGAGCAGTACTTC. This sequence encodes CASSAPGQGAYEQYF.

This clonotype turned up a few times. The gene calls are TRBV4-1 and TRBJ2-2; 13 bases are shared with TRBD2. Germline V CDR1 and CDR2: MGHRA, YSYEKL. This CDR3 is built from 16 residues. V was clipped by 4 bases and J by 6 bases; unmatched bases: 5. The CDR3 sequence: CASSPRLAGGAGELFF. DNA for the CDR3: TGCGCCAGCAGCCCGCGACTAGCGGGGGGTGCCGGGGAGCTGTTTTTT.

The rearrangement joins TRBV5-1 to TRBJ2-5, with 7 bases fitting TRBD2. The CDR3 length is 15 residues. V was pared by 1 base and J by 0 bases, with 3 bases of the junction left unmatched. The germline gives CDR1 SGHRS, CDR2 YFSETQ. The CDR3 DNA follows: TGCGCCAGCAGCTTGTCCGGGACTAACCAAGAGACCCAGTACTTC. It specifies CASSLSGTNQETQYF.

Only a few counts were recorded for this clonotype. This rearrangement joins TRBV12-3 or TRBV12-4 to TRBJ2-7, with TRBD2 matching over 8 bases. The V segment lost 9 bases and the J segment 4 bases; nucleotides outside the gene matches: 11. The CDR3 consists of 14 residues. The CDR3 reads CASESSGTSYEQYF. The CDR3 DNA sequence: TGTGCCAGTGAATCGTCCGGGACTAGTTACGAGCAGTACTTC.